This TCR beta chain was captured by sequencing in a study of T cell responses to AZD1222 COVID-19 vaccine. Points from the study as a whole: Spike was spanned by vaccine-associated CD4 TCRs, with dominance at 160-218 and 743-854.

Profiled with immunoSEQ multiplex PCR; TCRdb holds only in-frame clones, not every one. This table has roughly 150,000 clones, around nine tenths appearing once. In regard to this clone: The antigen is not known.

The sample consisted of peripheral blood, taken on day 0 of AZD1222 vaccination. The TCR sequence derives from an adult in good health.

The chain's CDR3 is CASSLVARATEAFF. Written as DNA, the CDR3 is TGTGCCAGCAGCTTAGTAGCCCGGGCCACTGAAGCTTTCTTT. The chain employs TRBV7-2 and TRBJ1-1, with D unresolved. CDR3 length: 14 amino acids. The V end was cut by 1 base, the J end by 4 bases, with 10 bases between. Germline CDR1 reads SGHTA; CDR2 reads FQGNSA.